A single sample is the source of the 7 T cell receptor beta chains below, sequenced in a study of blood T cells in healthy people across ages. PCR was performed a second time for about 7 to 11 cycles using a sample-barcoded 5' primer and a J-beta primer mix. In TCRdb, the 5' RACE reads were re-called with MiXCR into one record per CDR3 protein. The repertoire includes a few hundred thousand distinct CDR3 sequences, 27% of them detected once, and roughly 18% sits in the top ten. Sequencing was performed on blood. These receptor sequences come from a woman aged 65 to 85 in good health.

In its sample, this clonotype was seen a few times. The rearrangement uses TRBV20-1 and TRBJ2-5; no definite D call. The CDR3 covers 14 residues. V dropped 1 base and J dropped 1 base, with 10 bases sitting between them. Looked up from germline, CDR1 is DFQATT and CDR2 is SNEGSKA (reference sequence). The CDR3 protein is CSARGTFSQETQYF. The CDR3 DNA sequence: TGCAGTGCTAGAGGCACTTTTTCCCAAGAGACCCAGTACTTC.

The genes are TRBV29-1 and TRBJ2-7, with D possibly TRBD2 on 5 matching bases. CDR3 size: 13 residues. V lost 6 bases and J lost 2, with 14 bases in between. The V gene's germline CDR1 is SQVTM and CDR2 ANQGSEA. CDR3: CSVRLASTYEQYF. CDR3 nucleotide sequence: TGCAGCGTAAGGCTAGCCTCGACCTACGAGCAGTACTTC.

This clonotype was counted only a few times. The V call is TRBV2, the J call TRBJ1-1; D is undetermined. V lost 7 bases and J lost 0, with 3 bases in between. This CDR3 region has 11 residues. The germline gives CDR1 SNHLY, CDR2 FYNNEI. The CDR3: CASKVNTEAFF. The CDR3 coding sequence is TGTGCCAGCAAGGTGAACACTGAAGCTTTCTTT.

This sequence joins TRBV11-3 and TRBJ2-1; D may be TRBD2 (5 bases). The V and J ends lost 4 bases and 1 base respectively, with 14 bases between them. The germline CDR1 and CDR2 sequences are SGHNT and YENEEA. The CDR3 length is 16 residues. CDR3 loop: CASSSLRGQSYNEQFF. The CDR3 nucleotides are TGTGCCAGCAGCTCCCTACGGGGTCAGTCCTACAATGAGCAGTTCTTC.

The chain joins TRBV12-3 or TRBV12-4 to TRBJ2-1; TRBD2 aligns across 8 bases. The J call may be wrong; the DNA end is better matched by TRBJ2-5. The CDR3 runs 16 residues. The CDR3 DNA sequence: TGTGCCAGCAGTTTCGGGATCGGGGGGGCCGAAGAGACCCAGTACTTC. It codes for CASSFGIGGAEETQYF.

V gene TRBV29-1 combines with J gene TRBJ2-7; 7 nucleotides match TRBD2. The CDR3 sequence is 14 residues long. The ends lost 4 bases at V and 3 bases at J; junction bases unmatched: 9. CDR1 and CDR2 (germline): SQVTM, ANQGSEA. This CDR3 reads CSVGIRGSIYEQYF. CDR3 in DNA: TGCAGCGTTGGTATTCGCGGGAGTATCTACGAGCAGTACTTC.

As for this clonotype: Without the conserved terminal phenylalanine or tryptophan, this CDR3 likely stems from a read error. The V and J genes are TRBV6-2 or TRBV6-3 and TRBJ1-1, with D hard to call. The CDR3 is 12 amino acids. The V and J ends lost 3 bases and 5 bases respectively, with 7 bases between them. The germline V gene encodes CDR1 MNHEY and CDR2 SVGEGT. The CDR3 nucleotides are TGTGCCAGCAGTTATTCGAAGACTGAAGCTTTCGTT. Translating it yields CASSYSKTEAFV.